This T cell receptor beta chain was sequenced in a study of T cells in Graves' hyperthyroidism and ophthalmopathy. This clonotype was seen a few times. V was pared by 3 bases and J by 0 bases, with 11 bases between. CDR1 and CDR2 from the germline V gene are DFQATT and SNEGSKA (reference sequence). The CDR3 is 14 residues long. RNA transcripts were the template for amplifying TCR beta CDR3 regions. RT-PCR in the first round (using the HTBI primer set) targeted the TCR CDR3. Each CDR3 protein is one row after TCRdb ran MiXCR on the multiplex PCR reads. The repertoire holds about 840,000 distinct CDR3 sequences, 38% seen once, with over 8% in the top ten.

The origin of this receptor is a young man with Graves' hyperthyroidism. The rearrangement uses TRBV20-1 and TRBJ1-1, with a weak D call TRBD1 (5 bases). Material for sequencing was blood. CDR3 nucleotide sequence: TGCAGTGCTAGTCCGGGACGGATGAACACTGAAGCTTTCTTT. Translated: CSASPGRMNTEAFF.